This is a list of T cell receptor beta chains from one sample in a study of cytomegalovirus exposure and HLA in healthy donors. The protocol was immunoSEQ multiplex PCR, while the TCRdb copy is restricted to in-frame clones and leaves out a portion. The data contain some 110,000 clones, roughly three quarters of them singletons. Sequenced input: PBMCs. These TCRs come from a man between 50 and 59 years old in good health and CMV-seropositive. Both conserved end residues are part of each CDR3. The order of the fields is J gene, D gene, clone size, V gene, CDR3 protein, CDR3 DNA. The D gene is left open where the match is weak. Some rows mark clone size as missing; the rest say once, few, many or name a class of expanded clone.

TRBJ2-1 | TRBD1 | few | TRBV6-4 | CASSDSGTGLAEQFF | TGTGCCAGCAGCGACTCCGGGACAGGGCTGGCTGAGCAGTTCTTC
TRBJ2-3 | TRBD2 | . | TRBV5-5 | CASVPGLATDTQYF | TGTGCCAGCGTACCGGGACTAGCAACAGATACGCAGTATTTT
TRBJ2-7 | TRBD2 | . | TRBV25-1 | CASSESSSGGVEQYF | TGTGCCAGCAGTGAAAGTTCCAGCGGGGGGGTAGAGCAGTACTTC
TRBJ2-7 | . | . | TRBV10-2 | CASSESGARVGYEQYF | TGCGCCAGCAGTGAAAGTGGGGCCAGGGTGGGCTACGAGCAGTACTTC
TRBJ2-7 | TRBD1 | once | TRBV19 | CASSTPRTGRAYEQYF | TGTGCCAGTAGTACCCCACGGACAGGTCGAGCCTACGAGCAGTACTTC
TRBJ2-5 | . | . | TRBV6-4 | CASSDTPGGRETQYF | TGTGCCAGCAGTGACACTCCGGGGGGCCGGGAGACCCAGTACTTC
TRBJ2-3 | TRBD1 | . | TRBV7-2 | CASSSQGEIDTQYF | TGTGCCAGCAGCTCTCAGGGGGAAATAGATACGCAGTATTTT
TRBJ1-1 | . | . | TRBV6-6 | CASTPRGDTWTTEAFF | TGTGCCAGCACCCCCAGGGGAGACACCTGGACCACTGAAGCTTTCTTT
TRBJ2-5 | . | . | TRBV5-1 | CASRISSQGGETQYF | TGCGCCAGCAGAATTAGCAGCCAGGGAGGAGAGACCCAGTACTTC
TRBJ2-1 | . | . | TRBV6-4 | CASSEGQGMGNEQFF | TGTGCCAGCAGTGAGGGTCAGGGGATGGGTAATGAGCAGTTCTTC
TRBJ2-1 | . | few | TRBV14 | CASSQRIAGEQFF | TGTGCCAGCAGCCAACGGATCGCCGGGGAGCAGTTCTTC
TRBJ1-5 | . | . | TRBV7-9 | CASSLDSGVGNQPQHF | TGTGCCAGCAGCTTAGATTCAGGGGTTGGCAATCAGCCCCAGCATTTT
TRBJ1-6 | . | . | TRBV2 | CASSPMSSYNSPLHF | TGTGCCAGCAGTCCGATGAGCTCCTATAATTCACCCCTCCACTTT
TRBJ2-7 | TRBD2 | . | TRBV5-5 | CASSLYRTSPYEQYF | TGTGCCAGCAGCTTGTATAGGACTAGCCCCTACGAGCAGTACTTC
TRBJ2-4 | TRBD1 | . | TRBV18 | CASSHGTAYRQYF | TGTGCCAGCTCGCACGGGACAGCGTATCGTCAGTACTTC
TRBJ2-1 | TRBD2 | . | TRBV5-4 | CASSLASGYSYNEQFF | TGTGCCAGCAGCTTGGCTAGCGGGTACTCCTACAATGAGCAGTTCTTC
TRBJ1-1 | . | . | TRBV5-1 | CASSQESGNTEAFF | TGCGCCAGCAGCCAAGAATCGGGGAACACTGAAGCTTTCTTT
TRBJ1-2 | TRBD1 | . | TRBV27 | CASSLRDRDGGYTF | TGTGCCAGCAGTTTACGGGACAGGGATGGGGGCTACACCTTC
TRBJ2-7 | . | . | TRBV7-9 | CASSLFSGQRHEQYF | TGTGCCAGCAGCTTATTTTCCGGACAGCGACACGAGCAGTACTTC
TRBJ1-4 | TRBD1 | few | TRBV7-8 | CASSGQYNEKLFF | TGTGCCAGCTCGGGACAGTATAATGAAAAACTGTTTTTT
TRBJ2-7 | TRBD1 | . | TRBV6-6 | CASSWGQQKTYEQYF | TGTGCCAGCAGTTGGGGACAGCAAAAGACCTACGAGCAGTACTTC
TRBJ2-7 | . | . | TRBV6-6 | CASSYSPQVSSYEQYF | TGTGCCAGCAGTTACTCTCCGCAGGTCAGCTCCTACGAGCAGTACTTC
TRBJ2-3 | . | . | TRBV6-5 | CASSLDRGGRDTQYF | TGTGCCAGCAGCCTCGACAGGGGCGGGAGAGATACGCAGTATTTT
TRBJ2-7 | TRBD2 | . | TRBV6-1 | CRVRSPAFGREYF | TGCCGCGTGCGTTCGCCAGCCTTCGGGAGGGAGTACTTC
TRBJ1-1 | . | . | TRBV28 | CASSRLGVLGTEAFF | TGTGCCAGCAGTCGCCTCGGGGTTTTGGGCACTGAAGCTTTCTTT
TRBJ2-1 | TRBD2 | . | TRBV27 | CASSWELAGYNEQFF | TGTGCCAGCAGTTGGGAACTAGCGGGTTACAATGAGCAGTTCTTC
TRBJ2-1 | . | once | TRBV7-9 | CASSLALYNEQFF | TGTGCCAGCAGCTTAGCACTTTACAATGAGCAGTTCTTC
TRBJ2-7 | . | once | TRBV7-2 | CASSPPGTGGLYEQYF | TGTGCCAGCAGCCCTCCCGGGACCGGGGGGCTTTACGAGCAGTACTTC
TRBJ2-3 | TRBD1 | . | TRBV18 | CASSPTVGQGTDTQYF | TGTGCCAGCTCACCCACGGTTGGACAGGGGACAGATACGCAGTATTTT
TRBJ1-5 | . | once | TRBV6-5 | CATGYRAQPQHF | TGTGCCACCGGATACAGGGCTCAGCCCCAGCATTTT
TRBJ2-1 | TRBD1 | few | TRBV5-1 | CASSPQGDYNEQFF | TGCGCCAGCAGCCCACAGGGGGATTACAATGAGCAGTTCTTC
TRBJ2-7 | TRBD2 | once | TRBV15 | CATSRDIAREGTYEQYF | TGTGCCACCAGCAGAGATATCGCCCGGGAGGGGACCTACGAGCAGTACTTC
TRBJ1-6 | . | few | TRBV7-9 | CASSPGWNSPLHF | TGTGCCAGCAGCCCCGGTTGGAATTCACCCCTCCACTTT
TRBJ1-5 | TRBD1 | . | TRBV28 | CASSLGQHYQPQHF | TGTGCCAGCAGTTTGGGACAGCACTATCAGCCCCAGCATTTT
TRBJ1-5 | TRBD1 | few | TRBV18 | CASSYGTGYSNQPQHF | TGTGCCAGCTCATACGGGACAGGGTATAGCAATCAGCCCCAGCATTTT
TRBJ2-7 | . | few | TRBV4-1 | CASSQEVGQQYF | TGCGCCAGCAGCCAAGAAGTAGGACAACAGTACTTC
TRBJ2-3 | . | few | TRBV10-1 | CASSVSRGTDTQYF | TGCGCCAGCAGTGTTTCCCGAGGAACAGATACGCAGTATTTT
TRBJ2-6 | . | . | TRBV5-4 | CASSSGTPGANVLTF | TGTGCCAGCAGCAGCGGGACACCTGGGGCCAACGTCCTGACTTTC
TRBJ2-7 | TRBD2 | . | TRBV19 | CASSMLAGGGEQYF | TGTGCCAGTAGTATGCTAGCGGGGGGTGGCGAGCAGTACTTC
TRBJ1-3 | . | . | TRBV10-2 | CASTNLGLPSSGNTIYF | TGCGCCAGTACAAACCTAGGCCTACCGAGCTCTGGAAACACCATATATTTT
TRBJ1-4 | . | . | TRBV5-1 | CASSPPGGEKLFF | TGCGCCAGCAGCCCCCCGGGAGGTGAAAAACTGTTTTTT
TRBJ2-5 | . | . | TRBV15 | CATSGRLGEEETQYF | TGTGCCACCAGCGGCAGACTAGGGGAGGAAGAGACCCAGTACTTC
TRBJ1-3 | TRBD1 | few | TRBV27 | CASIQRWTGPNSGNTIYF | TGTGCCAGCATCCAAAGGTGGACAGGGCCGAACTCTGGAAACACCATATATTTT
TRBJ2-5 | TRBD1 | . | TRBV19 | CASSFPGTGLQETQYF | TGTGCCAGTAGTTTTCCCGGGACAGGATTACAAGAGACCCAGTACTTC
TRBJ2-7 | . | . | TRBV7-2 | CASSSGLYYEQYF | TGTGCCAGCAGCTCTGGACTTTACTACGAGCAGTACTTC
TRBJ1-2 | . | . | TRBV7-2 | CASSRSGFNYGYTF | TGTGCCAGCAGCCGTTCGGGGTTTAACTATGGCTACACCTTC
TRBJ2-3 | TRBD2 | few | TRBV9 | CASSGGLAEDTQYF | TGTGCCAGCAGCGGGGGACTAGCGGAGGATACGCAGTATTTT
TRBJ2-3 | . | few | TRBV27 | CASSFRASTDTQYF | TGTGCCAGCAGTTTCCGAGCTAGCACAGATACGCAGTATTTT
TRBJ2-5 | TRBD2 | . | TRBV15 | CATSSIGLGEETQYF | TGTGCCACCAGCAGCATCGGACTAGGGGAAGAGACCCAGTACTTC
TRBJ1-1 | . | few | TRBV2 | CASSLARGNTEAFF | TGTGCCAGCAGCCTCGCCAGGGGGAACACTGAAGCTTTCTTT
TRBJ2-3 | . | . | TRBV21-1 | CASSRDSGPTNTQYF | TGTGCCAGCAGCAGGGATAGCGGTCCCACGAATACGCAGTATTTT
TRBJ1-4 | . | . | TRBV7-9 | CASSRSAGTRNEKLFF | TGTGCCAGCAGCCGGTCAGCCGGGACACGGAATGAAAAACTGTTTTTT
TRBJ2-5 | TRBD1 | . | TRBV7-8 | CASSLVGRGPETQYF | TGTGCCAGCAGCTTAGTGGGCAGGGGGCCAGAGACCCAGTACTTC